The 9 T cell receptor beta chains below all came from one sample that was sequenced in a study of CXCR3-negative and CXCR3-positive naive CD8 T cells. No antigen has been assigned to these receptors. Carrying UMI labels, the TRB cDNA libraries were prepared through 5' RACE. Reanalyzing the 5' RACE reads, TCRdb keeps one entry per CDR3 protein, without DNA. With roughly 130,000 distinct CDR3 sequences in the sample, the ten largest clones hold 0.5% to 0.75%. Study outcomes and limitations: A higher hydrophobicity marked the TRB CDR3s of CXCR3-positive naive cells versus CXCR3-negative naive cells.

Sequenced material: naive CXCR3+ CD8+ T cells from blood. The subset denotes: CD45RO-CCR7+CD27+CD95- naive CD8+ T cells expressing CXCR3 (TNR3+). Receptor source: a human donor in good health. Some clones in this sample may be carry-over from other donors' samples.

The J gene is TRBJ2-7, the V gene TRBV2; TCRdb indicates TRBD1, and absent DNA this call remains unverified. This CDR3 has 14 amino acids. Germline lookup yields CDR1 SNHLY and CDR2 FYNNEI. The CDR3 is CASSTGPETYEQYF.

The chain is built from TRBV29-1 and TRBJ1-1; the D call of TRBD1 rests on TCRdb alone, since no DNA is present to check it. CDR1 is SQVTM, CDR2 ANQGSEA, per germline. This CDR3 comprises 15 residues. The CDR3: CSVQGTPLKGTEAFF.

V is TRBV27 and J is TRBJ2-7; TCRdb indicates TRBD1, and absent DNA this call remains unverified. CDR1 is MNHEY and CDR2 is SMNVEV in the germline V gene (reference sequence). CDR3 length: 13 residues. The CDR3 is CASSSQGALEQYF.

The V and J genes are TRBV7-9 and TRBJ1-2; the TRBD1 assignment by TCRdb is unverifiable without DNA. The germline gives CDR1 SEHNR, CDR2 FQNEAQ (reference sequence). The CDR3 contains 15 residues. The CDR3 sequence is CASSSGLAGNYGYTF.

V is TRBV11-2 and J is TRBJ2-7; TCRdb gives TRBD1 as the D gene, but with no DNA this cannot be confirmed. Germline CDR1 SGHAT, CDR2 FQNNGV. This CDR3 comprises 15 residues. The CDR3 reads CASSLGGGAYYEQYF.

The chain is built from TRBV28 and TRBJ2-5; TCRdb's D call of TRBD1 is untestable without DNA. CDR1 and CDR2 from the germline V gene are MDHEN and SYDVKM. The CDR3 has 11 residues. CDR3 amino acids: CASSFALGQYF.

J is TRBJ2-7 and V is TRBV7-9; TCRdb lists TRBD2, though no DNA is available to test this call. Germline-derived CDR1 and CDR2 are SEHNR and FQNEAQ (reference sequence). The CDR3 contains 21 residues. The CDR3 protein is CASSPTASGRAHPLNHYEQYF. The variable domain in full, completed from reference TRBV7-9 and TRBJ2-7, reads DTGVSQNPRHKITKRGQNVTFRCDPISEHNRLYWYRQTLGQGPEFLTYFQNEAQLEKSRLLSDRFSAERPKGSFSTLEIQRTEQGDSAMYLCASSPTASGRAHPLNHYEQYFGPGTRLTVT.

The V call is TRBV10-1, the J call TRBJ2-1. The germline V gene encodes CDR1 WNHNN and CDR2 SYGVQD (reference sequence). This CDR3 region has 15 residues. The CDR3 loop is CASSDEQSSYNEQFF.

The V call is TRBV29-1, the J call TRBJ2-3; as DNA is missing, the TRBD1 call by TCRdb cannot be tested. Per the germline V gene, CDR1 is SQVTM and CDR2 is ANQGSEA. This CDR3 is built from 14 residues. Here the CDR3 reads CSGEFQGSTDTQYF.